This entry is about one TCR beta chain. Antigen unknown. Germline V gives CDR1 LGHDT, CDR2 YNNKEL (reference sequence). V was trimmed by 2 bases and J by 6 bases, leaving 8 bases between them. The CDR3 consists of 13 residues. These data are taken from a study of T cell responses to AZD1222 COVID-19 vaccine. Whole-study findings and limits: Females made up more of the donors, who were largely white British, and clonal diversity may have come out too low.

The repertoire was sequenced with immunoSEQ multiplex PCR; TCRdb's copy has only in-frame clones and lacks some. The table lists about 120,000 clones, 85% to 90% of them singletons. This chain uses TRBV3-1 (or the pseudogene TRBV3-2) with TRBJ1-3; no clear D. The clonotype comes from an adult in good health. Sequences were derived from peripheral blood, sampled on day 0 of AZD1222 vaccination. Here the CDR3 reads CASSQYGANTIYF. CDR3 DNA sequence: TGTGCCAGCAGCCAATACGGAGCAAACACCATATATTTT.